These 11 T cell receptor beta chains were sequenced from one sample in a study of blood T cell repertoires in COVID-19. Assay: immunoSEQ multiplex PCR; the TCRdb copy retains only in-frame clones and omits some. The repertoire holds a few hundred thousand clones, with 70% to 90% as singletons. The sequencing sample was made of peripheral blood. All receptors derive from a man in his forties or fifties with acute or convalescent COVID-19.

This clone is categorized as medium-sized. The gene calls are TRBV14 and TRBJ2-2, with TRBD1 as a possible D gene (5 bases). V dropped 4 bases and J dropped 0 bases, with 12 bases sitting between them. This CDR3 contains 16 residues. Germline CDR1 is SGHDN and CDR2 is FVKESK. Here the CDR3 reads CASSRVRGANTGELFF. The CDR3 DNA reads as TGTGCCAGCAGCCGAGTAAGGGGCGCGAACACCGGGGAGCTGTTTTTT.

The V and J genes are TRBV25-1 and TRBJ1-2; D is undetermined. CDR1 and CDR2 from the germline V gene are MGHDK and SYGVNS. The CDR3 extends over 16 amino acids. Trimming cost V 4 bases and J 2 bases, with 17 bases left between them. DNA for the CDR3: TGTGCCAGCAGTGTCCTCGAGGAGGGAACAAACTATGGCTACACCTTC. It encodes CASSVLEEGTNYGYTF.

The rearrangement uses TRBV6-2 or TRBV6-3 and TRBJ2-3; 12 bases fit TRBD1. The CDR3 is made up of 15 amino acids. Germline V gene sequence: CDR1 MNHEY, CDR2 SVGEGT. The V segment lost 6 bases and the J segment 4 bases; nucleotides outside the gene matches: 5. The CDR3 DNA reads TGTGCCAGCAGCGAGGGACAGGGGGCACCAGATACGCAGTATTTT. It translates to CASSEGQGAPDTQYF.

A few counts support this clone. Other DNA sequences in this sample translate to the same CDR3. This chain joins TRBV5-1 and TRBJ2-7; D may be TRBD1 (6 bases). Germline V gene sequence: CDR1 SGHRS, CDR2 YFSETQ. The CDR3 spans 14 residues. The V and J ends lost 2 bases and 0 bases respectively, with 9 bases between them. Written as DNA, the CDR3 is TGCGCCAGCAGCTTCGACAGGAGCTCCTACGAGCAGTACTTC. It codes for CASSFDRSSYEQYF.

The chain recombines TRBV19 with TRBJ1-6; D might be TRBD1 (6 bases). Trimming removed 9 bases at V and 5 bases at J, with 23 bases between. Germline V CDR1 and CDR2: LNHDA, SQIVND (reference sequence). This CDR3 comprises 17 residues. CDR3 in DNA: TGTGCCAGCCGATGGGTGTGGGGCGCAGGGGATAATTCACCCCTCCACTTT. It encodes CASRWVWGAGDNSPLHF.

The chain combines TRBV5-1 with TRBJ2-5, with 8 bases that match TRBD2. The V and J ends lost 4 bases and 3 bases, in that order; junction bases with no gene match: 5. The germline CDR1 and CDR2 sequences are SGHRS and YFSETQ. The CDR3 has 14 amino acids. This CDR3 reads CASSLLLAEETQYF. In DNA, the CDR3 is TGCGCCAGCAGCCTTCTACTAGCGGAAGAGACCCAGTACTTC.

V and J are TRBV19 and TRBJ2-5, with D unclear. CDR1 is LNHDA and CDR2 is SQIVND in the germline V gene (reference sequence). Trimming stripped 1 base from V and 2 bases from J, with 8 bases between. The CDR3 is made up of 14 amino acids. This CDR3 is CASSIAIRQETQYF. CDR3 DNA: TGTGCCAGTAGTATAGCAATCAGGCAAGAGACCCAGTACTTC.

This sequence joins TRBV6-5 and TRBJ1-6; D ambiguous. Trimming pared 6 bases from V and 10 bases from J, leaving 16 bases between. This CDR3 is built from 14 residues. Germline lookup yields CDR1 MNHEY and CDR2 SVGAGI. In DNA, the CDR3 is TGTGCCAGCAGCGCCGCGGTGGCCGAATCACCCCTCCACTTT. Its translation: CASSAAVAESPLHF.

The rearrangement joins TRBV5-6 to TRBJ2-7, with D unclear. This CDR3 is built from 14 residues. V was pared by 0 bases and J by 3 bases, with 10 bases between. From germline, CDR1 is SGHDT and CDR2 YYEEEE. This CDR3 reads CASSLGDSNYEQYF. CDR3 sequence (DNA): TGTGCCAGCAGCTTGGGAGACTCCAACTACGAGCAGTACTTC.

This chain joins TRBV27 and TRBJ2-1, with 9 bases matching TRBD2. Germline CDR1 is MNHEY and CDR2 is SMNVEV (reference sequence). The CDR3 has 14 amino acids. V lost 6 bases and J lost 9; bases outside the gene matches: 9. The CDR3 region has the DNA TGTGCCAGCAGGAGGACGGGACTAGCAGCTGAGCAGTTCTTC. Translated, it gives CASRRTGLAAEQFF.

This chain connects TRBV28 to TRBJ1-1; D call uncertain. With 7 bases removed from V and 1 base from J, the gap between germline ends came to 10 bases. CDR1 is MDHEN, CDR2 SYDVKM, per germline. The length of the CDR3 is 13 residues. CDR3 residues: CASTMTWNTEAFF. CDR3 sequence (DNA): TGTGCCAGCACTATGACATGGAACACTGAAGCTTTCTTT.